A single T cell receptor (beta chain) is shown here with its context. This entry belongs to a study of control samples from healthy donors and cancer patients. The CDR3 totals 17 residues. Germline lookup yields CDR1 ENHRY and CDR2 SYGVKD. The junction had 11 bases not matched to a gene; V was cut back by 0 bases and J by 5 bases. Method: immunoSEQ multiplex PCR; TCRdb's copy keeps in-frame clones and lacks some. The sample shows under 90,000 clones, roughly 92% of them seen only once. The sequencing sample was made of blood. This receptor was identified in a woman in her fifties or sixties in good health. The genes are TRBV10-3 and TRBJ2-5; 8 bases agree with TRBD1. The CDR3 DNA is TGTGCCATCAGTGAGTCGGTAGGACAGGGTATGCGGGAGACCCAGTACTTC. Its translation is CAISESVGQGMRETQYF.